The TCR beta chain under discussion was sequenced for a study of response to subunit inactivated influenza vaccine. Study outcomes and limitations: The authors put forward the suggestion that each seasonal influenza vaccination may bring in only a limited number of new T cells.

In TCRdb, the RT-PCR reads were re-called with MiXCR into one record per CDR3 protein. The sample shows about 520,000 distinct CDR3 sequences, about 10% of them seen only once. This clonotype has a count of ten or more. Its target is not known. Per the germline V gene, CDR1 is SGHRS and CDR2 is YFSETQ. The CDR3 loop spans 16 amino acids. With 2 bases clipped from V and 4 bases from J, the junction kept 7 bases outside the gene matches. The TCR originated in a man over 45 who received an inactivated influenza vaccine. The source material was PBMCs from blood, sampled around seven weeks after vaccination. This chain links TRBV5-1 with TRBJ2-7, with 12 bases fitting TRBD2. CDR3 sequence (DNA): TGCGCCAGCAGCTTAAGACTAGCGGGGGATCTGTACGAGCAGTACTTC. Protein sequence: CASSLRLAGDLYEQYF.